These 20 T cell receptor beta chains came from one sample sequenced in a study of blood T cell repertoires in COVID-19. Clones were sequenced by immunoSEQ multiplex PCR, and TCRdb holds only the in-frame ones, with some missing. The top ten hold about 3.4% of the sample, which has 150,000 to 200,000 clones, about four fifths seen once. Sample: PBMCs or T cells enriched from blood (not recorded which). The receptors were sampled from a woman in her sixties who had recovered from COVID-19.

The CDR3 region has the DNA TGTGCCAGCAGTTCCAGGACAGGGAGGGCTACCTATGGCTACACCTTC. Protein product: CASSSRTGRATYGYTF. The chain combines TRBV27 with TRBJ1-2, with TRBD1 matching 8 bases. Germline CDR1 reads MNHEY; CDR2 reads SMNVEV (reference sequence). The V gene end was trimmed by 4 bases and the J gene end by 4 bases; junction bases not matched to a gene: 11. This CDR3 is built from 16 residues.

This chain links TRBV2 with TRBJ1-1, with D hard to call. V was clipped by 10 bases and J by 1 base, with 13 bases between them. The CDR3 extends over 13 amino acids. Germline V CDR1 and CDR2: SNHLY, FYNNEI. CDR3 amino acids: CATERVTNTEAFF. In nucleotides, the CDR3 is TGTGCCACCGAGAGGGTAACGAACACTGAAGCTTTCTTT.

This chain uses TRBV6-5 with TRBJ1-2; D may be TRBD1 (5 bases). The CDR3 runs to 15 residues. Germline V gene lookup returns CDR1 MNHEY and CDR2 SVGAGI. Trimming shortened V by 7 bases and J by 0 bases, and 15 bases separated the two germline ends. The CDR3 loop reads CASTHRRVANYGYTF. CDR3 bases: TGTGCCAGCACCCACAGGAGGGTAGCTAACTATGGCTACACCTTC.

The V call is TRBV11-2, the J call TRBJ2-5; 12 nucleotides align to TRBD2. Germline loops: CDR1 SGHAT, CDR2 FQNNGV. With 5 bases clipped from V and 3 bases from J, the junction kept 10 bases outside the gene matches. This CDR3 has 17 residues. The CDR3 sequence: CASSRTGTSGPKETQYF. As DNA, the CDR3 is TGTGCCAGCAGCCGAACAGGGACTAGCGGGCCGAAAGAGACCCAGTACTTC.

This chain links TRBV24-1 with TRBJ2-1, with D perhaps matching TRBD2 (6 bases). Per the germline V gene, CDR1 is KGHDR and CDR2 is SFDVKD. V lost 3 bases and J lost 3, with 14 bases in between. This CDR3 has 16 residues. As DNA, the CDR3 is TGTGCCACCAGTGATAGTTCGGCTAGCGTCTACAATGAGCAGTTCTTC. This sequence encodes CATSDSSASVYNEQFF.

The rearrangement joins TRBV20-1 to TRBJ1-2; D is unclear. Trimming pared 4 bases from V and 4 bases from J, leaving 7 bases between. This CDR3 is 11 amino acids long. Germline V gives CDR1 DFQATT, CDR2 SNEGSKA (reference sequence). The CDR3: CSAINIYGYTF. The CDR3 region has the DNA TGCAGTGCTATAAACATCTATGGCTACACCTTC.

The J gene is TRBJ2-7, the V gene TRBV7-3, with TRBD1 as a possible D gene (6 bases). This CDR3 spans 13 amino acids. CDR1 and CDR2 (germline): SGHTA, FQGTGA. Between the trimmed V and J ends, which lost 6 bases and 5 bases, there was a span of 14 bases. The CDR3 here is CASSSRGGDEQYF. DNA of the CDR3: TGTGCCAGCAGTTCAAGAGGGGGAGACGAGCAGTACTTC.

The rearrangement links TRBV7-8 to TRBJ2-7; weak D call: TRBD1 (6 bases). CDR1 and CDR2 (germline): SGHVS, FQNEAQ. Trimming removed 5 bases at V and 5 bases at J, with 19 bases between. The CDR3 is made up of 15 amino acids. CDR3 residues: CASSDEYRVPHEQYF. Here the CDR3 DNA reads TGTGCCAGCAGCGATGAATACAGGGTTCCCCACGAGCAGTACTTC.

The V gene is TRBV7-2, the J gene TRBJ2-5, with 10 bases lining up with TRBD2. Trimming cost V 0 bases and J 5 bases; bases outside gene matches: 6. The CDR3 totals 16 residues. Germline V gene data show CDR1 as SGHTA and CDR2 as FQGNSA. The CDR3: CASSLALAGAGETQYF. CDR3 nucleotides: TGTGCCAGCAGCTTAGCCCTAGCGGGGGCGGGGGAGACCCAGTACTTC.

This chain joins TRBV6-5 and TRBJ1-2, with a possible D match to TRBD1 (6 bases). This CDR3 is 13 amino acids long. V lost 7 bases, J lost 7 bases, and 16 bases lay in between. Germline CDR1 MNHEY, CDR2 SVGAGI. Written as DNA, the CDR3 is TGTGCCAGCAAGATCTCCAGGGGCGGTGGCTACACCTTC. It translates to CASKISRGGGYTF.

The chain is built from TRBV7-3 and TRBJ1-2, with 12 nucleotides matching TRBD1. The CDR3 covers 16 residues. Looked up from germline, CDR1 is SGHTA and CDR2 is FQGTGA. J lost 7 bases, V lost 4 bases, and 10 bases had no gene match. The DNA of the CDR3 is TGTGCCAGCAGCTCCGATCCGGGACAGGGGGCGCGTGGCTACACCTTC. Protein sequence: CASSSDPGQGARGYTF.

The CDR3 sequence: CASSLGQGGDTQYF. CDR3 coding DNA: TGTGCCAGCAGCCTCGGACAGGGAGGCGATACGCAGTATTTT. This rearrangement joins TRBV7-2 to TRBJ2-3, with TRBD1 identical over 8 bases. V lost 5 bases and J lost 6; bases outside the gene matches: 7. Germline assignment: CDR1 SGHTA and CDR2 FQGNSA. This CDR3 contains 14 residues.

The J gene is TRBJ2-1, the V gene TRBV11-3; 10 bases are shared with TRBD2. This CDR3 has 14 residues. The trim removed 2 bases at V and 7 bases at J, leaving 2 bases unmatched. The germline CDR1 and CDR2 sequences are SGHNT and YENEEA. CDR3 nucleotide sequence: TGTGCCAGCAGCTTAAGCGGGGGGGCAAATGAGCAGTTCTTC. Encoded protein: CASSLSGGANEQFF.

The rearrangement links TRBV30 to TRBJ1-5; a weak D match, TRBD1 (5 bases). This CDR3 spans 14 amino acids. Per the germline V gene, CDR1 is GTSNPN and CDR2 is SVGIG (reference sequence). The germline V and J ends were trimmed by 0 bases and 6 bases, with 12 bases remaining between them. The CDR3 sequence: CAWSVSRGVQPQHF. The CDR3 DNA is TGTGCCTGGAGTGTTAGTCGGGGGGTTCAGCCCCAGCATTTT.

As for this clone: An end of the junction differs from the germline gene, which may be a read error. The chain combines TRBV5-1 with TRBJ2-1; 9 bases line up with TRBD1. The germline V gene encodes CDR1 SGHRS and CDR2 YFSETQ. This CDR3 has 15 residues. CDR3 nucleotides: TGCGCCAGCAGACTAACAGGGGGCTCCAACAATGAGCAGTTCTTC. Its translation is CASRLTGGSNNEQFF.

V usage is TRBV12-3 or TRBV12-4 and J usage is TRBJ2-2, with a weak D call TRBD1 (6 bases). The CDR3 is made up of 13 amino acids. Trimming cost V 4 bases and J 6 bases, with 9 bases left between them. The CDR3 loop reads CASSYTGPGELFF. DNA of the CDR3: TGTGCCAGCAGTTATACAGGGCCCGGGGAGCTGTTTTTT.

This CDR3 reads CASSVTSGLTTGANVLTF. The DNA of the CDR3 is TGTGCCAGCAGCGTTACTAGCGGCTTAACCACTGGGGCCAACGTCCTGACTTTC. V is TRBV3-1 (or the pseudogene TRBV3-2) and J is TRBJ2-6; 8 bases line up with TRBD2. The CDR3 sequence is 18 residues long. Looked up from germline, CDR1 is LGHDT and CDR2 is YNNKEL (reference sequence). V trimming: 5 bases; J trimming: 2 bases; junction bases outside the gene matches: 11.

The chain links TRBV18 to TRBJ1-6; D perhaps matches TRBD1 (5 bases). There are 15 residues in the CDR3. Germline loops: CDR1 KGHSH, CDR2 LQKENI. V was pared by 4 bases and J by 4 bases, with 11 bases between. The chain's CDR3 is CASSRGSSYNSPLHF. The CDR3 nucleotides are TGTGCCAGCTCACGGGGCAGCTCTTATAATTCACCCCTCCACTTT.

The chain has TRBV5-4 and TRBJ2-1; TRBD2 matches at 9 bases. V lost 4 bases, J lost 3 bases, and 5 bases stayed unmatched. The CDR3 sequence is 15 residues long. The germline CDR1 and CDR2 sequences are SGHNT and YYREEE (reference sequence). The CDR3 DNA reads TGTGCCAGCAGCCCCGCTAGCGGGGACTACAATGAGCAGTTCTTC. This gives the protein CASSPASGDYNEQFF.

CDR3 residues: CASSRTGLTEAFF. Written as DNA, the CDR3 is TGTGCCAGCAGCAGAACAGGGTTGACTGAAGCTTTCTTT. V usage is TRBV11-3 and J usage is TRBJ1-1, with a weak D call TRBD1 (6 bases). CDR1 and CDR2 (germline): SGHNT, YENEEA. V was clipped by 5 bases and J by 5 bases, with 12 bases between them. The CDR3 has 13 residues.